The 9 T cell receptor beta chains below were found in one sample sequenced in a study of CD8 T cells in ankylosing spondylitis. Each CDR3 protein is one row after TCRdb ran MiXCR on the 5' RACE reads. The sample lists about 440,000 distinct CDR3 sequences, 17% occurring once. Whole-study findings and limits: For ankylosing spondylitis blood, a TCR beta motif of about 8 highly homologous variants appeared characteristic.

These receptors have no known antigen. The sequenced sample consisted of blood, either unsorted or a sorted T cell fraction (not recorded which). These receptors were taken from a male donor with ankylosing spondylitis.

The CDR3 DNA sequence: TGTGCCAGCAGAACCAGCGGTGATAGCTCCTACGAGCAGTACTTC. Encoded protein: CASRTSGDSSYEQYF. This sequence joins TRBV6-1 and TRBJ2-7; a weak D match, TRBD2 (5 bases). Looked up from germline, CDR1 is MNHNS and CDR2 is SASEGT. V was pared by 6 bases and J by 0 bases, with 15 bases between. The CDR3 spans 15 residues.

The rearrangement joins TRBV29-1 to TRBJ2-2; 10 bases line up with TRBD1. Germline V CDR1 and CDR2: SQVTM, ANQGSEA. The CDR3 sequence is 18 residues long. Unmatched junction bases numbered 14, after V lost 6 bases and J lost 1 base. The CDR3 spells CSVRGGTGASLNTGELFF. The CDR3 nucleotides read TGCAGCGTCCGAGGTGGGACAGGGGCCAGCCTGAACACCGGGGAGCTGTTTTTT.

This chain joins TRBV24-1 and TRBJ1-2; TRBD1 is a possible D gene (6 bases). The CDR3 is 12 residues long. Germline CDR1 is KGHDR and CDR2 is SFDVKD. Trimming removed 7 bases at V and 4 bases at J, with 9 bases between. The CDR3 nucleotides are TGTGCCACCAGCCAGGGGACCTATGGCTACACCTTC. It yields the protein CATSQGTYGYTF.

CDR3 sequence reads: CSAREGVTQYF. The CDR3 region has the DNA TGCAGTGCTAGGGAGGGGGTCACGCAGTATTTT. V and J are TRBV20-1 and TRBJ2-3; D possibly matches TRBD1 or TRBD2 (6 bases each). This CDR3 has 11 amino acids. Looked up from germline, CDR1 is DFQATT and CDR2 is SNEGSKA (reference sequence). V dropped 3 bases and J dropped 9 bases, with 10 bases sitting between them.

In DNA, the CDR3 is TGTGCCAGCAGCTTAGATGGGACAGGGGGTGGAAACACCATATATTTT. This translates into CASSLDGTGGGNTIYF. V gene TRBV7-2 combines with J gene TRBJ1-3, with 11 bases matching TRBD1. Trimming removed 1 base from V and 3 bases from J; junction bases left unmatched: 2. There are 16 residues in the CDR3. Germline CDR1 SGHTA, CDR2 FQGNSA. Supplemented by reference TRBV7-2 and TRBJ1-3, the full variable domain reads GAGVSQSPSNKVTEKGKDVELRCDPISGHTALYWYRQSLGQGLEFLIYFQGNSAPDKSGLPSDRFSAERTGGSVSTLTIQRTQQEDSAVYLCASSLDGTGGGNTIYFGEGSWLTVV.

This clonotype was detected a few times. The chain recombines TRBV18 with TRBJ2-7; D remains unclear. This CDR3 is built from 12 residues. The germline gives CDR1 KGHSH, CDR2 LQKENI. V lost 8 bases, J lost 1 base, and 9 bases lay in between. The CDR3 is CASSPTSYEQYF. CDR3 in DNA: TGTGCCAGCAGTCCTACTTCCTACGAGCAGTACTTC.

CDR3 loop: CASSSAGGLTGELFF. The CDR3 coding sequence is TGTGCCAGCTCGTCAGCGGGGGGGCTCACCGGGGAGCTGTTTTTT. The chain recombines TRBV12-3 or TRBV12-4 with TRBJ2-2, with TRBD2 identical over 10 bases. J was trimmed by 4 bases and V by 8 bases; bases with no gene match: 7. The CDR3 length is 15 residues.

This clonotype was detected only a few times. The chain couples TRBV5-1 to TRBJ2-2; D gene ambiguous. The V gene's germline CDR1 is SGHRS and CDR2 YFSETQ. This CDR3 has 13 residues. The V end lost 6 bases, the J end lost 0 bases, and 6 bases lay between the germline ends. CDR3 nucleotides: TGCGCCAGCACAATGTCGAACACCGGGGAGCTGTTTTTT. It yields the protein CASTMSNTGELFF.

CDR3 amino acids: CASSRGQQSSYNEQFF. Written as DNA, the CDR3 is TGCGCCAGCAGCAGGGGACAGCAGAGCTCCTACAATGAGCAGTTCTTC. The V and J genes are TRBV5-1 and TRBJ2-1; TRBD1 matches 7 bases. CDR1 SGHRS and CDR2 YFSETQ come from the germline V gene. V lost 4 bases, J lost 0 bases, and 7 bases stayed unmatched. CDR3 length equals 16 residues.